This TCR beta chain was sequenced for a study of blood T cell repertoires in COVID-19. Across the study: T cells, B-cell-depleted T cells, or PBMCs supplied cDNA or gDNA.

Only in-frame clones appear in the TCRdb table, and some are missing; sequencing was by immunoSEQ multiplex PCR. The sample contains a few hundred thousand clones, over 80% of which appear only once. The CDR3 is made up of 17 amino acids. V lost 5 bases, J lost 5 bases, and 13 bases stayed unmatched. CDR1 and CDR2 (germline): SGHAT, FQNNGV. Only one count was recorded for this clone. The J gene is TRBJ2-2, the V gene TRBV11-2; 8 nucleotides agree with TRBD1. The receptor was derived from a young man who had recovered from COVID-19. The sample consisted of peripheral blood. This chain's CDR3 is CASSPRGDRWRTGELFF. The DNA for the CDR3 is TGTGCCAGCAGCCCTAGAGGGGACAGGTGGAGGACCGGGGAGCTGTTTTTT.